This T cell receptor (beta chain) appears in the sequencing data of a study of T cells in Graves' hyperthyroidism and ophthalmopathy. Findings of the study overall: Blood also held most thyroid clonotypes expanded beyond 0.001.

Germline V gene data show CDR1 as SGHAT and CDR2 as FQNNGV. Trimming removed 5 bases from V and 9 bases from J; junction bases left unmatched: 6. The CDR3 is 12 residues long. TCR beta CDR3 sequences were amplified from RNA transcripts. An initial round of RT-PCR targeting the TCR CDR3 relied on the HTBI primer set. TCRdb processed the multiplex PCR reads anew with MiXCR; each CDR3 protein has one entry. The sample lists about 500,000 distinct CDR3 sequences; 15% to 20% were seen once. Details on this clonotype: The antigen is not known. It may be a read error: a sequence one base away is much more abundant.

The sequenced material came from blood. The sequence came from a young woman with Graves' ophthalmopathy. The genes are TRBV11-2 and TRBJ2-5; 7 positions agree with TRBD1. This CDR3 reads CASSLTGAAQYF. DNA for the CDR3: TGTGCCAGCAGCCTCACAGGGGCAGCCCAGTACTTC.